The 12 T cell receptor beta chains below all came from one sample that was sequenced in a study of T cells expressing NK-cell markers. After re-calling the 5' RACE reads, TCRdb lists one entry per CDR3 protein, DNA absent. This specimen shows a few hundred thousand distinct CDR3 sequences; the ten leading clones hold 4% to 6.5%. Sequencing was done on a sample of blood T cells: a sorted CD56 or NKG2C T cell subset, CD4+ or CD8+ T cells, or bulk PBMC T cells (not recorded which). All receptors derive from a man aged 18 to 69 in good health.

The gene calls are TRBV12-3 or TRBV12-4 and TRBJ2-2; TCRdb reports TRBD1, a call that lacks DNA to check it against. The CDR3 is 14 amino acids. CDR3 region: CASSGGRNTGELFF.

This sequence joins TRBV18 and TRBJ1-6; TCRdb lists TRBD1, though no DNA is available to test this call. Germline assignment: CDR1 KGHSH and CDR2 LQKENI. The CDR3 contains 15 residues. CDR3 region: CASSPRDRGHSPLHF.

The genes are TRBV20-1 and TRBJ2-2; as DNA is missing, the TRBD1 call by TCRdb cannot be tested. CDR3 length equals 15 residues. Germline CDR1 reads DFQATT; CDR2 reads SNEGSKA (reference sequence). The CDR3 sequence: CSARRQGRSTGELFF.

This chain joins TRBV7-2 and TRBJ1-4; TCRdb picks TRBD1, but there is no DNA to check that call. The CDR3 is made up of 14 amino acids. CDR1 is SGHTA, CDR2 FQGNSA, per germline. Here the CDR3 reads CASRMDRGTMKLFF. The whole variable domain, filled in from reference TRBV7-2 and TRBJ1-4, reads GAGVSQSPSNKVTEKGKDVELRCDPISGHTALYWYRQSLGQGLEFLIYFQGNSAPDKSGLPSDRFSAERTGGSVSTLTIQRTQQEDSAVYLCASRMDRGTMKLFFGSGTQLSVL.

The chain couples TRBV3-1 to TRBJ1-2; no DNA is available, so the TRBD1 call from TCRdb remains unchecked. Germline CDR1 is LGHDT and CDR2 is YNNKEL (reference sequence). The CDR3 contains 15 residues. The CDR3 sequence is CASSRTTGAGYGYTF.

The chain recombines TRBV12-3 or TRBV12-4 with TRBJ2-7; TCRdb selects TRBD1, and the lack of DNA leaves this call unchecked. The CDR3 runs to 14 residues. The CDR3 reads CASNLDRVSNEQYF.

The V call is TRBV6-5, the J call TRBJ2-5; TCRdb picks TRBD1, but there is no DNA to check that call. Germline lookup yields CDR1 MNHEY and CDR2 SVGAGI. The CDR3 has 15 residues. The CDR3 here is CASSYTKGLRGTQYF.

V gene TRBV25-1 combines with J gene TRBJ2-7; TCRdb returns TRBD1, unconfirmable since there is no DNA. Germline loops: CDR1 MGHDK, CDR2 SYGVNS. The CDR3 runs 18 residues. The chain's CDR3 is CASSDGLVRTGDSYEQYF.

V is TRBV3-1 and J is TRBJ2-7. Germline V gene data show CDR1 as LGHDT and CDR2 as YNNKEL (reference sequence). The CDR3 is made up of 11 amino acids. CDR3 amino acids: CASSRMYEQYF.

This chain links TRBV5-4 with TRBJ1-2; TCRdb lists TRBD1, though no DNA is available to test this call. This CDR3 contains 13 residues. Germline CDR1 is SGHNT and CDR2 is YYREEE (reference sequence). CDR3 amino acids: CASNWTVFYGYTF.

The chain couples TRBV7-2 to TRBJ1-5; with no DNA, the TCRdb D assignment of TRBD1 cannot be verified. CDR1 and CDR2 (germline): SGHTA, FQGNSA. The CDR3 is made up of 15 amino acids. Here the CDR3 reads CASARGHSRAQPQHF.

The chain combines TRBV20-1 with TRBJ1-1; TCRdb's D gene call, TRBD1, goes unchecked for lack of DNA. CDR3 length: 14 residues. Germline V lookup: CDR1 DFQATT, CDR2 SNEGSKA (reference sequence). CDR3 residues: CSANTGQTNTEAFF.